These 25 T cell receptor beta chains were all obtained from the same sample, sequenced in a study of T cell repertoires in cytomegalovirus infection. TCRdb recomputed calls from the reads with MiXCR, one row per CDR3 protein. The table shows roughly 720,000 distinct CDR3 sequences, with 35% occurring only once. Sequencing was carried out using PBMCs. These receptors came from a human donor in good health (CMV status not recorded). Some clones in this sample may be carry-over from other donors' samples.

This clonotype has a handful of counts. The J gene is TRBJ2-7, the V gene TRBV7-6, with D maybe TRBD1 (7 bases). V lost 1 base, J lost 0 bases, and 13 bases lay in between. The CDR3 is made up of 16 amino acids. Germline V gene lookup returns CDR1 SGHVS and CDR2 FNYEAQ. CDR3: CASSLGRRDSSYEQYF. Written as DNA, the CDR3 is TGTGCCAGCAGCTTAGGTCGGCGGGACAGCTCCTACGAGCAGTACTTC.

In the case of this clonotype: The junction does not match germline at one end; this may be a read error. Written as DNA, the CDR3 is TGTGCCAGCAGCACGAGCGGGAAAAACACTGATGCTTTCTTT. It specifies CASSTSGKNTDAFF. The chain couples TRBV5-6 to TRBJ1-1; the D is unclear. Germline-derived CDR1 and CDR2 are SGHDT and YYEEEE. The CDR3 extends over 14 amino acids.

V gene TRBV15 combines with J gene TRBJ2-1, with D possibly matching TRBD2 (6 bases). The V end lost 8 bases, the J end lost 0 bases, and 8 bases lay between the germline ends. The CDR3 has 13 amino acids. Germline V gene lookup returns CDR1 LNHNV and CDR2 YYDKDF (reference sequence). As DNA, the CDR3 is TGTGCCACCGTGGGAGGCTCCTACAATGAGCAGTTCTTC. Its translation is CATVGGSYNEQFF.

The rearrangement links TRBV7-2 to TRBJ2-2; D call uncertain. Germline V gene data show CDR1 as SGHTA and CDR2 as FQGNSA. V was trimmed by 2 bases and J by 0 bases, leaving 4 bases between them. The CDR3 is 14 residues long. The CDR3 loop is CASSLNPNTGELFF. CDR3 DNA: TGTGCCAGCAGCTTAAACCCGAACACCGGGGAGCTGTTTTTT. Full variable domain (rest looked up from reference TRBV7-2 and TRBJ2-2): GAGVSQSPSNKVTEKGKDVELRCDPISGHTALYWYRQSLGQGLEFLIYFQGNSAPDKSGLPSDRFSAERTGGSVSTLTIQRTQQEDSAVYLCASSLNPNTGELFFGEGSRLTVL.

In DNA form, the CDR3 reads TGTGCCATCACCCGACAGACTAGCGGGAGTGGCAATGAGCAGTTCTTC. It yields the protein CAITRQTSGSGNEQFF. J is TRBJ2-1 and V is TRBV10-3; 12 bases match TRBD2. V gave up 7 bases and J gave up 6 bases; unmatched junction bases: 10. Germline V gene lookup returns CDR1 ENHRY and CDR2 SYGVKD. The CDR3 contains 16 residues.

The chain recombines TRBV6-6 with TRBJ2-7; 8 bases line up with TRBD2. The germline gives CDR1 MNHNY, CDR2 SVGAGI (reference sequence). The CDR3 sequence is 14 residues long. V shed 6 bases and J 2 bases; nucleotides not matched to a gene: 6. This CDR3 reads CASSPGLGAYEQYF. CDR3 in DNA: TGTGCCAGCAGCCCGGGACTAGGGGCCTACGAGCAGTACTTC.

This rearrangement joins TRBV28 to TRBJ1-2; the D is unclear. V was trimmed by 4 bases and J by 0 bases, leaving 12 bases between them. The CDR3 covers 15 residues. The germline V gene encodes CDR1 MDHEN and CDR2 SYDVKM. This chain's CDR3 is CASSSMGGANYGYTF. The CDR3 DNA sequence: TGTGCCAGCAGTTCTATGGGCGGAGCTAACTATGGCTACACCTTC.

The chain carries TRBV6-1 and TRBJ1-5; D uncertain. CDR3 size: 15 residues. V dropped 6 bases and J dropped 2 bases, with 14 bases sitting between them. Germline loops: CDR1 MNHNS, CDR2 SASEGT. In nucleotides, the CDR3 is TGTGCCAGCAGCCACGTGGGTTGTGGCAATCAGCCCCAGCATTTT. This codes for CASSHVGCGNQPQHF.

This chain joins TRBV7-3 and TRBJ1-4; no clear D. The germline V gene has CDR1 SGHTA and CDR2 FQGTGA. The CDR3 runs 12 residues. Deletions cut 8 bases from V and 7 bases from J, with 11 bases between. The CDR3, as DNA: TGTGCCAGCCAAATGGTCGGTGAAAAACTGTTTTTT. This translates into CASQMVGEKLFF.

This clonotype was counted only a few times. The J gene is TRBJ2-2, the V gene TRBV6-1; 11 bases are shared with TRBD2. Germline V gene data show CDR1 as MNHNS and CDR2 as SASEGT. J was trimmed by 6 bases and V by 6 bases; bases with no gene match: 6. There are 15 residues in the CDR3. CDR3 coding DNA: TGTGCCAGCAGGGACATAGCGGGGGGGCCCGGGGAGCTGTTTTTT. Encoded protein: CASRDIAGGPGELFF.

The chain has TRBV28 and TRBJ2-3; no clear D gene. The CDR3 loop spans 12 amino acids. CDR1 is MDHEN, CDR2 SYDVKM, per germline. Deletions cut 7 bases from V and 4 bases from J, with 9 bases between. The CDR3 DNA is TGTGCCAGCAACCAGGTGGCAGATACGCAGTATTTT. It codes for CASNQVADTQYF.

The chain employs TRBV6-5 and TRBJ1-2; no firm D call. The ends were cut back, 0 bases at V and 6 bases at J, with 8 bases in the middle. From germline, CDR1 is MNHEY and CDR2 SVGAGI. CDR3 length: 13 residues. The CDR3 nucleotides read TGTGCCAGCAGTTACTCGATAAGGGATGGCTACACCTTC. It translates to CASSYSIRDGYTF.

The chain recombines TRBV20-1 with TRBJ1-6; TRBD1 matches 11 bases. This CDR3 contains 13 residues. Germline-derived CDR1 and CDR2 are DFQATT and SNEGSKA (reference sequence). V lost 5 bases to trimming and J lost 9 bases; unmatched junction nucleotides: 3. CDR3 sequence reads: CSAAGTGGSPLHF. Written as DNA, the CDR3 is TGCAGTGCTGCCGGGACAGGGGGTTCACCCCTCCACTTT.

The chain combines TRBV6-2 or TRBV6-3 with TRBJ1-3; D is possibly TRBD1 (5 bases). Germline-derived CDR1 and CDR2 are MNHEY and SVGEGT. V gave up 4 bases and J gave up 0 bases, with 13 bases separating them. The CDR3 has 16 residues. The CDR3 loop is CASSSRQSLSGNTIYF. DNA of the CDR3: TGTGCCAGCAGTTCAAGACAGTCACTCTCTGGAAACACCATATATTTT.

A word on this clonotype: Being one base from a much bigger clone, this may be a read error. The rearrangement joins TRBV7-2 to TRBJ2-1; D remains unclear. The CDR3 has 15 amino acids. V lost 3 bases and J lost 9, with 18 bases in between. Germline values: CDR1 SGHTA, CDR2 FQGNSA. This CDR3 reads CASSFTLSPQGEQFF. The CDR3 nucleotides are TGTGCCAGCAGCTTTACCTTATCACCCCAAGGTGAGCAGTTCTTC.

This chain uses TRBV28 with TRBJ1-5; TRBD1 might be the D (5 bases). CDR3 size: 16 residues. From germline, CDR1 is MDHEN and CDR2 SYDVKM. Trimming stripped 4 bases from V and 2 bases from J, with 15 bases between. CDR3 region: CASSSGGAPGNQPQHF. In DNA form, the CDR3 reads TGTGCCAGCAGTTCGGGGGGTGCCCCGGGCAATCAGCCCCAGCATTTT.

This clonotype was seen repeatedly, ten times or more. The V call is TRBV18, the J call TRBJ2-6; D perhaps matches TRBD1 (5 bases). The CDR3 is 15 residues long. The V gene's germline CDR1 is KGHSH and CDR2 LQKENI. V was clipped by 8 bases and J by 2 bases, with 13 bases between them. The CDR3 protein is CASSPRGTGANVLTF. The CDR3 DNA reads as TGTGCCAGCAGTCCAAGGGGAACTGGGGCCAACGTCCTGACTTTC.

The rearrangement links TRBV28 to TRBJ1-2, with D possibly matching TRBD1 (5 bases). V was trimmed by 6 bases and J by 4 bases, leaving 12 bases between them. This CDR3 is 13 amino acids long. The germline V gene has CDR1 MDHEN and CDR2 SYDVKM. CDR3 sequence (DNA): TGTGCCAGCAGCTCCGGACATCTCTATGGCTACACCTTC. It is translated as CASSSGHLYGYTF.

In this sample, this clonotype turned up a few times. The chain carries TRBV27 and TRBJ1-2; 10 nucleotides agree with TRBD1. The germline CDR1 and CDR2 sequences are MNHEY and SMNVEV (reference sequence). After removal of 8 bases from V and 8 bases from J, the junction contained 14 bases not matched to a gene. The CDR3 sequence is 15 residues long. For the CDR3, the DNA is TGTGCCAGCTGGTTAGGCTCCGGGACAGGGGACGGCTACACCTTC. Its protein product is CASWLGSGTGDGYTF.

The CDR3 region is CATSDPDRVVEQFF. For the CDR3, the DNA is TGTGCCACCAGTGATCCCGACAGGGTCGTTGAGCAGTTCTTC. The chain employs TRBV24-1 and TRBJ2-1, with 7 bases matching TRBD1. This CDR3 is 14 amino acids long. Germline V CDR1 and CDR2: KGHDR, SFDVKD. V lost 3 bases and J lost 9; bases outside the gene matches: 7.

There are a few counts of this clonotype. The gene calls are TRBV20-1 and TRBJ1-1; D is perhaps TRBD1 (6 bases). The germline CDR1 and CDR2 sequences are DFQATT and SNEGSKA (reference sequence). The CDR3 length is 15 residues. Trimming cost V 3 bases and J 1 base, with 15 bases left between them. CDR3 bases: TGCAGTGCTAGGGCCATGCAGGGGAAGAACACTGAAGCTTTCTTT. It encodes CSARAMQGKNTEAFF.

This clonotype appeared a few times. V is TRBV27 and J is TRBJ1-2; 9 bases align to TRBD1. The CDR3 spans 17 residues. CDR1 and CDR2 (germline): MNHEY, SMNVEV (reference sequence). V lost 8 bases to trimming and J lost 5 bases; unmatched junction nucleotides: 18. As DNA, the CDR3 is TGTGCCAGCGGGGGACAGGGAGGCGCTGAGGCTGCTTATGGCTACACCTTC. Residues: CASGGQGGAEAAYGYTF.

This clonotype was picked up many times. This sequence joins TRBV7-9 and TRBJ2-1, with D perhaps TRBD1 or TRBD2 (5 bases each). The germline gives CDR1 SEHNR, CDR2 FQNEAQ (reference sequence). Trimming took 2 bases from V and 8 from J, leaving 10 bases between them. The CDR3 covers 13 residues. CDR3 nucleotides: TGTGCCAGCAGCTTAACAGGACTGGATGAGCAGTTCTTC. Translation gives CASSLTGLDEQFF.

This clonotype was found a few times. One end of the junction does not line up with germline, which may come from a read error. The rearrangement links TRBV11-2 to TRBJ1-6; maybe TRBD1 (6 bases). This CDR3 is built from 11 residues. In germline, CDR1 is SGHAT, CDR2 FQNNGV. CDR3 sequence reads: CASSLGGGIRF. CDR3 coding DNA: TGTGCCAGCAGCTTAGGAGGGGGTATTCGCTTT.

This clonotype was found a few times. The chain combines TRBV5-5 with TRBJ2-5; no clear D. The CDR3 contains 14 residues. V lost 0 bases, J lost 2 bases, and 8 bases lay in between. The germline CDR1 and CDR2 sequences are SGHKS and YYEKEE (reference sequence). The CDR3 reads CASSLAQSQETQYF. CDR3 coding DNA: TGTGCCAGCAGCTTGGCACAGTCACAAGAGACCCAGTACTTC.